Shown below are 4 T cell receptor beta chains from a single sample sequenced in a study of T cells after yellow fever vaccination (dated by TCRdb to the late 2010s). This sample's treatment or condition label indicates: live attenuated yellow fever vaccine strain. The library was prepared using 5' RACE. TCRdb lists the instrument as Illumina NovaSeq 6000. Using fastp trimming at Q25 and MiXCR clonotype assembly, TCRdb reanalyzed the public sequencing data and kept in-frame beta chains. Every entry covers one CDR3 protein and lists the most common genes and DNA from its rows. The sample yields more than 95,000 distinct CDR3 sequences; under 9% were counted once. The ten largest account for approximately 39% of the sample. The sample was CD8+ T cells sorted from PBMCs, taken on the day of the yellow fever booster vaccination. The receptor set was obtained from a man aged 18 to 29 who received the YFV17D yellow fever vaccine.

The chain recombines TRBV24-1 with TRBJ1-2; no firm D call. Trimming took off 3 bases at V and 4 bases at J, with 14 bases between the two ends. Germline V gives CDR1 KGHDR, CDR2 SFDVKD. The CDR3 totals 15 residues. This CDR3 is CATSDNTEGLYGYTF. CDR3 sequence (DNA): TGTGCCACCAGTGATAATACAGAGGGCCTCTATGGCTACACCTTC.

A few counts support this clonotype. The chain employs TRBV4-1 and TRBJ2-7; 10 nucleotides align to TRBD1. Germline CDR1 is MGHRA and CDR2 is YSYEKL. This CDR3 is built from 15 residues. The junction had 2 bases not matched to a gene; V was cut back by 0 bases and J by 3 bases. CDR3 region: CASSQEGTGVYEQYF. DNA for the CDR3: TGCGCCAGCAGCCAAGAGGGGACAGGGGTCTACGAGCAGTACTTC.

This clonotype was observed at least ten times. CDR3 DNA sequence: TGTGCCAGCAGCTCTAGTCGGGGGGGCAATGAGCAGTTCTTC. Protein product: CASSSSRGGNEQFF. The rearrangement joins TRBV7-2 to TRBJ2-1, with TRBD2 matching over 8 bases. The V gene end was trimmed by 4 bases and the J gene end by 6 bases; junction bases not matched to a gene: 5. Germline CDR1 is SGHTA and CDR2 is FQGNSA. This CDR3 comprises 14 residues. The variable domain in full, with the rest retrieved from reference TRBV7-2 and TRBJ2-1, is GAGVSQSPSNKVTEKGKDVELRCDPISGHTALYWYRQSLGQGLEFLIYFQGNSAPDKSGLPSDRFSAERTGGSVSTLTIQRTQQEDSAVYLCASSSSRGGNEQFFGPGTRLTVL.

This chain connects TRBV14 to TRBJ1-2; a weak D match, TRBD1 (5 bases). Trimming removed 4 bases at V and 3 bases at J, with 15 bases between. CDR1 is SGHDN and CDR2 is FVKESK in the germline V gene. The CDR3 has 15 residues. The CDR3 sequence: CASSPAWGGDYGYTF. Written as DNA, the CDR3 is TGTGCCAGCAGCCCAGCATGGGGAGGGGACTATGGCTACACCTTC.